The T cell receptor beta chain under discussion was sequenced for a study of T cells after yellow fever vaccination. Whole-study context: Fractions with few cells were prepared using SMART-Seq v4 Ultra Low Input. Study observations and caveats: Subsequent to the booster, the majority of primary-vaccination clones reappeared (about 97% CD4, 88% CD8). Weaker overall was a secondary response that nonetheless peaked faster, on day 5 versus 15.

Germline assignment: CDR1 DFQATT and CDR2 SNEGSKA (reference sequence). The CDR3 extends over 13 amino acids. A few counts support this clonotype. Its antigen remains unidentified. One junction end disagrees with the germline gene, perhaps due to a read error. Template switching with 5'RACE generated the TCR cDNA and added a universal primer site and UMIs. TCRdb re-derived calls from the 5' RACE reads in MiXCR, one entry per CDR3 protein. Of a few hundred thousand distinct CDR3 sequences in the sample, 13% are singletons; the top ten hold roughly 0.5%. This clonotype was sampled from a young man who received the YFV17D yellow fever vaccine. The specimen was CD4+ T cells sorted from PBMCs, collected 45 days after the yellow fever booster vaccination. The chain uses TRBV20-1 and TRBJ2-3, with D possibly matching TRBD2 (7 bases). CDR3 in DNA: TGCAGTGCCAGAGCGGGACACGCAGATACGCAGTATTTT. Amino acid sequence: CSARAGHADTQYF.